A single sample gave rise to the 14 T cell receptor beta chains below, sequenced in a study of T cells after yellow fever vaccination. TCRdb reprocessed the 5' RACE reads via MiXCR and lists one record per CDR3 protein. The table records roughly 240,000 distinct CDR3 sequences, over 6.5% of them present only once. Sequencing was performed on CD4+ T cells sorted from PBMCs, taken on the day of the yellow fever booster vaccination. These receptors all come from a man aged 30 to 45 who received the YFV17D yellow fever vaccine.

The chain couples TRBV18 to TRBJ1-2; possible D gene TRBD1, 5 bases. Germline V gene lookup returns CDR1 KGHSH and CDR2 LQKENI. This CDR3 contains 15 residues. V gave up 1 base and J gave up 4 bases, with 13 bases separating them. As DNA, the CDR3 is TGTGCCAGCTCACCACTCCGCGGGGCCGGCTATGGCTACACCTTC. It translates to CASSPLRGAGYGYTF.

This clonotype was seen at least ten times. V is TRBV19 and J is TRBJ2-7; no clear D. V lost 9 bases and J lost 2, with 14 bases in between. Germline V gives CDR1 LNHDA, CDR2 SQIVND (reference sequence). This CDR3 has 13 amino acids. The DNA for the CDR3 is TGTGCCAGCTCTGATGGCGTGACCTACGAGCAGTACTTC. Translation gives CASSDGVTYEQYF.

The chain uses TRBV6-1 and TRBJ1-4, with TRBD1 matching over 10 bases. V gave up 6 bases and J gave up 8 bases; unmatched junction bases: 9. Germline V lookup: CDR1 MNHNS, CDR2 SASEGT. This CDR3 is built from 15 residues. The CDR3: CASSRWTGGGEKLFF. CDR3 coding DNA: TGTGCCAGCAGCCGGTGGACAGGGGGAGGCGAAAAACTGTTTTTT.

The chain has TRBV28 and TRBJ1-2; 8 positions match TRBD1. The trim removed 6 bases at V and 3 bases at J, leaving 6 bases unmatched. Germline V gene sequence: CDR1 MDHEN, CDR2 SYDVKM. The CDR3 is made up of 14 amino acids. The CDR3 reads CASSRTGFHYGYTF. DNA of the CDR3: TGTGCCAGCAGCCGGACAGGGTTTCACTATGGCTACACCTTC.

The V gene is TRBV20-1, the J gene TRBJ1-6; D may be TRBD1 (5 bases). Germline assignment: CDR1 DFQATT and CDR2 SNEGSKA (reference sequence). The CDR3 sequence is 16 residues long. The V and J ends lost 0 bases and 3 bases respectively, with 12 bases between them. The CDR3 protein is CSARDPGRYYNSPLHF. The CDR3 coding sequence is TGCAGTGCTAGAGATCCGGGACGGTACTATAATTCACCCCTCCACTTT.

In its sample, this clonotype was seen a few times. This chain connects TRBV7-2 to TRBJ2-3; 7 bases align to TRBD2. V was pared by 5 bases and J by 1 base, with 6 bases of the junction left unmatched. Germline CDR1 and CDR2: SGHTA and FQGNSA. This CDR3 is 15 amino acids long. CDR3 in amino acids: CASSRGVARTDTQYF. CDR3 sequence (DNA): TGTGCCAGCAGCCGGGGGGTAGCGCGCACAGATACGCAGTATTTT.

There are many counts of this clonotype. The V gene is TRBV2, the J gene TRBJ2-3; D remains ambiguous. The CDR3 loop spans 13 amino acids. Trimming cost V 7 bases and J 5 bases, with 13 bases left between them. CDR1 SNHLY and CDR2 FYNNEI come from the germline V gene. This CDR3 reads CASKRAVLDTQYF. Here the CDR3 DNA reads TGTGCCAGCAAGAGAGCTGTCCTAGATACGCAGTATTTT.

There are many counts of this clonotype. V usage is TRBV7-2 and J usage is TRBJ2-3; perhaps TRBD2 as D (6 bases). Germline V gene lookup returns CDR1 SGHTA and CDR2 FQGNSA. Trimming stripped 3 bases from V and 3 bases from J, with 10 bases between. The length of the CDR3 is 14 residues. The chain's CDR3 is CASSLNSGTDTQYF. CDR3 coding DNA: TGTGCCAGCAGCTTGAACAGCGGGACAGATACGCAGTATTTT.

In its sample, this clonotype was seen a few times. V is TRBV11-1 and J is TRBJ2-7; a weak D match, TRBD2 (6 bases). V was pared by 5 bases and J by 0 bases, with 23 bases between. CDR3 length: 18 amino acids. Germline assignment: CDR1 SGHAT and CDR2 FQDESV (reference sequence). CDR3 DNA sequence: TGTGCCAGCAGCCCTCTCACTGGACTGGGGGGACGCTCCTACGAGCAGTACTTC. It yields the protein CASSPLTGLGGRSYEQYF.

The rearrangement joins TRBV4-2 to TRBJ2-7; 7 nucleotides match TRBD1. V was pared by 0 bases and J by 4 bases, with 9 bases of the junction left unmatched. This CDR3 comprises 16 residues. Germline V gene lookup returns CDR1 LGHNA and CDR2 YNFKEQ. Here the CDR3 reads CASSQDLNAGGYEQYF. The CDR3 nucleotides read TGTGCCAGCAGCCAAGATTTAAATGCAGGGGGTTACGAGCAGTACTTC.

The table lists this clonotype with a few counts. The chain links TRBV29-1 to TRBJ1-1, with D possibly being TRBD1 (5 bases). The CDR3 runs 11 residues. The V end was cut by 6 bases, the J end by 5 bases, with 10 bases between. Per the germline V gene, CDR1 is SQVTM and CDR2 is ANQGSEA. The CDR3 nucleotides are TGCAGCGTGGCAACAGGTACTGAAGCTTTCTTT. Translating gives CSVATGTEAFF.

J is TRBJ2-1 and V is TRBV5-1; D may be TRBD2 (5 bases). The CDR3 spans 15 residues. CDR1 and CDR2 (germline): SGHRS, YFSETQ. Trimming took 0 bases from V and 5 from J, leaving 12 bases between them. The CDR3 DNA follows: TGCGCCAGCAGCTTGGTCGCCGTCGGGGACAATGAGCAGTTCTTC. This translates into CASSLVAVGDNEQFF. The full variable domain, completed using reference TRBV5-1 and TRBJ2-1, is KAGVTQTPRYLIKTRGQQVTLSCSPISGHRSVSWYQQTPGQGLQFLFEYFSETQRNKGNFPGRFSGRQFSNSRSEMNVSTLELGDSALYLCASSLVAVGDNEQFFGPGTRLTVL.

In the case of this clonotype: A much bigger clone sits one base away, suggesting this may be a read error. CDR3 nucleotides: TGCGCCAGCAGCAACGGATTCTACAATGAGCAGTTCTTC. It codes for CASSNGFYNEQFF. The chain couples TRBV4-3 to TRBJ2-1; unclear D gene. Germline CDR1 is LGHNA and CDR2 is YSLEER. CDR3 size: 13 residues. With 5 bases removed from V and 3 bases from J, the gap between germline ends came to 8 bases.

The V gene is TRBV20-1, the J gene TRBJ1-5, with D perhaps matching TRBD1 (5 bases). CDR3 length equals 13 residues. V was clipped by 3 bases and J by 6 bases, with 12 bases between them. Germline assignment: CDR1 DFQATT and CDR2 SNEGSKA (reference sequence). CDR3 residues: CSARRSGSQPQHF. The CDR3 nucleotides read TGCAGTGCTAGGAGGTCAGGGTCTCAGCCCCAGCATTTT.